The 18 T cell receptor beta chains below were found in one sample sequenced in a study of shared clonotypes between healthy human individuals. Here immunoSEQ multiplex PCR was the method, and the copy in TCRdb shows in-frame clones only, minus some. The sample lists 2 million to 2.5 million clones; roughly 95% were seen once. Material for sequencing was naive CD4+ T cells sorted from blood. The subset here: CD45RA+ positively selected. The receptor source for this set is a man aged 18 to 35 in good health.

The chain carries TRBV5-4 and TRBJ1-1; 12 bases are a match to TRBD1. J was trimmed by 5 bases and V by 4 bases; bases with no gene match: 12. There are 17 residues in the CDR3. CDR1 and CDR2 from the germline V gene are SGHNT and YYREEE (reference sequence). As DNA, the CDR3 is TGTGCCAGCAGCAAAGGGACAGGGGGCGCGAGTGGGACTGAAGCTTTCTTT. This encodes CASSKGTGGASGTEAFF.

The chain has TRBV7-2 and TRBJ2-5; no clear D. The CDR3 has 12 amino acids. Trimming pared 0 bases from V and 5 bases from J, leaving 4 bases between. Germline V gives CDR1 SGHTA, CDR2 FQGNSA. The CDR3 reads CASSLASETQYF. CDR3 nucleotide sequence: TGTGCCAGCAGCTTAGCGTCGGAGACCCAGTACTTC.

The chain employs TRBV5-5 and TRBJ1-3, with a possible D match to TRBD1 (6 bases). The CDR3 sequence is 14 residues long. Per germline, CDR1 SGHKS and CDR2 YYEKEE (reference sequence). V was cut by 3 bases and J by 4 bases, with 11 bases left in between. Written as DNA, the CDR3 is TGTGCCAGCAGCTCTCAGACAGGCGGAAACACCATATATTTT. Translation: CASSSQTGGNTIYF. Full variable domain (missing parts from reference TRBV5-5 and TRBJ1-3): DAGVTQSPTHLIKTRGQQVTLRCSPISGHKSVSWYQQVLGQGPQFIFQYYEKEERGRGNFPDRFSARQFPNYSSELNVNALLLGDSALYLCASSSQTGGNTIYFGEGSWLTVV.

The genes are TRBV25-1 and TRBJ2-1; TRBD2 matches 7 bases. V was clipped by 1 base and J by 7 bases; unmatched bases: 13. CDR3 length: 17 residues. The germline CDR1 and CDR2 sequences are MGHDK and SYGVNS. CDR3 nucleotide sequence: TGTGCCAGCAGTGAATCCCTTCGGCCAGTTAGCGGGAATGAGCAGTTCTTC. It codes for CASSESLRPVSGNEQFF.

The gene calls are TRBV9 and TRBJ2-3, with TRBD2 as a possible D gene (6 bases). CDR1 and CDR2 (germline): SGDLS, YYNGEE. V lost 4 bases and J lost 4, with 13 bases in between. The CDR3 length is 14 residues. The CDR3 loop reads CASSSSRGSDTQYF. The CDR3 bases are TGTGCCAGCAGCTCATCCCGGGGGTCAGATACGCAGTATTTT.

The chain couples TRBV7-2 to TRBJ2-3; 9 nucleotides agree with TRBD2. The CDR3 consists of 15 residues. V lost 2 bases, J lost 2 bases, and 2 bases stayed unmatched. CDR1 is SGHTA, CDR2 FQGNSA, per germline. This CDR3 reads CASSLRLADTDTQYF. CDR3 in DNA: TGTGCCAGCAGCTTAAGACTAGCGGACACAGATACGCAGTATTTT.

This sequence joins TRBV7-9 and TRBJ2-1; the match to TRBD2 covers 9 bases. The trim removed 0 bases at V and 7 bases at J, leaving 7 bases unmatched. CDR3 size: 16 residues. Germline V lookup: CDR1 SEHNR, CDR2 FQNEAQ (reference sequence). CDR3 DNA sequence: TGTGCCAGCAGCTTAGCGCTAGCGGGACTACGGAATGAGCAGTTCTTC. Translation gives CASSLALAGLRNEQFF.

The chain combines TRBV28 with TRBJ2-7; 8 bases match TRBD2. CDR1 is MDHEN, CDR2 SYDVKM, per germline. J gave up 3 bases and V 3 bases, and 7 bases lay outside the gene matches. The CDR3 totals 15 residues. CDR3 nucleotide sequence: TGTGCCAGCAGTTTCCCCCAGCGGGGGCTCTACGAGCAGTACTTC. Translating it yields CASSFPQRGLYEQYF.

This sequence joins TRBV6-1 and TRBJ1-1; no reliable D call. The CDR3 is 13 residues long. With 8 bases removed from V and 0 bases from J, the gap between germline ends came to 10 bases. Germline V lookup: CDR1 MNHNS, CDR2 SASEGT. The CDR3 is CASGNNLNTEAFF. DNA for the CDR3: TGTGCCAGCGGTAACAATCTGAACACTGAAGCTTTCTTT.

The rearrangement joins TRBV25-1 to TRBJ2-3, with 11 bases fitting TRBD2. The V gene end was trimmed by 6 bases and the J gene end by 6 bases; junction bases not matched to a gene: 17. Germline CDR1 is MGHDK and CDR2 is SYGVNS. The CDR3 is 18 residues long. CDR3 bases: TGTGCCAGCAGCGAACCCCGTCTTCTAGCGGGAGGAACTGATACGCAGTATTTT. Protein sequence: CASSEPRLLAGGTDTQYF.

V is TRBV27 and J is TRBJ2-1; no clear D gene. The CDR3 runs to 16 residues. V was shortened by 8 bases and J by 4 bases, with 21 bases between the two germline ends. In germline, CDR1 is MNHEY, CDR2 SMNVEV (reference sequence). For the CDR3, the DNA is TGTGCCAGCTCAACCATAGGGCCCTTCACTTACAATGAGCAGTTCTTC. It yields the protein CASSTIGPFTYNEQFF.

A remark on this clone: In the same sample, other DNA sequences code for this CDR3. CDR3 region: CASSYRGEAFF. CDR3 DNA sequence: TGTGCCAGCAGTTACAGGGGGGAAGCTTTCTTT. The V call is TRBV28, the J call TRBJ1-1; TRBD1 agrees at 8 bases. CDR3 length: 11 amino acids. Germline V gene data show CDR1 as MDHEN and CDR2 as SYDVKM. The V gene end was trimmed by 4 bases and the J gene end by 8 bases; junction bases not matched to a gene: 0.

This chain connects TRBV11-3 to TRBJ2-5; 7 nucleotides agree with TRBD1. Trimming took 6 bases from V and 0 from J; bases not matched to a gene: 4. CDR3 length equals 14 residues. CDR1 is SGHNT and CDR2 is YENEEA in the germline V gene. The CDR3 sequence: CASRLGTDQETQYF. The CDR3 region has the DNA TGTGCCAGCAGGCTGGGGACAGACCAAGAGACCCAGTACTTC.

The count of this clone is one. The rearrangement uses TRBV5-1 and TRBJ2-5, with D perhaps matching TRBD1 (6 bases). From germline, CDR1 is SGHRS and CDR2 YFSETQ. The CDR3 sequence is 15 residues long. The germline V and J ends were trimmed by 4 bases and 2 bases, with 15 bases remaining between them. CDR3 nucleotides: TGCGCCAGCAGCCTACGGAGGCAGGGGCAAGAGACCCAGTACTTC. Protein product: CASSLRRQGQETQYF.

The chain carries TRBV11-3 and TRBJ2-3; D is undetermined. The CDR3 has 13 residues. Germline V gives CDR1 SGHNT, CDR2 YENEEA. V lost 4 bases to trimming and J lost 1 base, with 6 bases between them. CDR3 loop: CASSSWGTDTQYF. CDR3 coding DNA: TGTGCCAGCAGCTCCTGGGGCACAGATACGCAGTATTTT.

The count of this clone is one. The rearrangement joins TRBV28 to TRBJ2-7, with 9 bases matching TRBD1. Germline V lookup: CDR1 MDHEN, CDR2 SYDVKM. The CDR3 is 14 residues long. Trimming cost V 5 bases and J 6 bases; bases outside gene matches: 8. CDR3 nucleotide sequence: TGTGCCAGCAGTGTCCGGGACAGGGCAGGCGAGCAGTACTTC. Amino acid sequence: CASSVRDRAGEQYF.

The rearrangement links TRBV30 to TRBJ2-7, with a weak D call TRBD1 (5 bases). V dropped 3 bases and J dropped 2 bases, with 11 bases sitting between them. CDR3 length: 13 amino acids. Germline CDR1 and CDR2: GTSNPN and SVGIG (reference sequence). This CDR3 reads CAWRPDITYEQYF. The CDR3 bases are TGTGCCTGGAGACCGGACATTACCTACGAGCAGTACTTC. The variable domain in full, completed from reference TRBV30 and TRBJ2-7, reads SQTIHQWPATLVQPVGSPLSLECTVEGTSNPNLYWYRQAAGRGLQLLFYSVGIGQISSEVPQNLSASRPQDRQFILSSKKLLLSDSGFYLCAWRPDITYEQYFGPGTRLTVT.

Details on this clone: Other DNA sequences in the sample encode the same CDR3. The rearrangement joins TRBV28 to TRBJ1-2, with a possible D match to TRBD1 (5 bases). The CDR3 sequence is 12 residues long. The V gene's germline CDR1 is MDHEN and CDR2 SYDVKM. Trimming left V 3 bases short and J 5 bases short, with 7 bases between. CDR3 sequence reads: CASSLGGYGYTF. The CDR3 DNA reads as TGTGCCAGCAGTTTGGGGGGGTATGGCTACACCTTC.